The 2 T cell receptor beta chains below were found in one sample sequenced in a study of cytomegalovirus exposure and HLA in healthy donors. Produced via immunoSEQ multiplex PCR; TCRdb's table is partial and in-frame only. The sample lists about 160,000 clones; roughly nine tenths were seen once. Input material: PBMCs. These receptors were taken from a woman aged 25 to 39 in good health and CMV-seronegative.

The gene calls are TRBV7-2 and TRBJ2-1, with D hard to call. Germline lookup yields CDR1 SGHTA and CDR2 FQGNSA. V lost 2 bases to trimming and J lost 0 bases, with 11 bases between them. This CDR3 comprises 16 residues. CDR3 nucleotide sequence: TGTGCCAGCAGCTTAATCCGACTCGACTCCTACAATGAGCAGTTCTTC. Protein product: CASSLIRLDSYNEQFF. The full variable domain, in which reference TRBV7-2 and TRBJ2-1 provide the parts outside the CDR3, is GAGVSQSPSNKVTEKGKDVELRCDPISGHTALYWYRQSLGQGLEFLIYFQGNSAPDKSGLPSDRFSAERTGGSVSTLTIQRTQQEDSAVYLCASSLIRLDSYNEQFFGPGTRLTVL.

J is TRBJ2-7 and V is TRBV7-8; TRBD2 matches 8 bases. The ends lost 5 bases at V and 5 bases at J; junction bases unmatched: 14. CDR1 and CDR2 (germline): SGHVS, FQNEAQ. The CDR3 contains 16 residues. Here the CDR3 reads CASSRLAGKVENEQYF. The CDR3 DNA is TGTGCCAGCAGCAGATTAGCGGGAAAGGTGGAGAACGAGCAGTACTTC. Filled out from reference TRBV7-8 and TRBJ2-7, the complete variable domain reads GAGVSQSPRYKVAKRGQDVALRCDPISGHVSLFWYQQALGQGPEFLTYFQNEAQLDKSGLPSDRFFAERPEGSVSTLKIQRTQQEDSAVYLCASSRLAGKVENEQYFGPGTRLTVT.